This TCR beta chain originates from a study of cytomegalovirus exposure and HLA in healthy donors (dated by TCRdb to the late 2010s). With respect to the entire study: In an earlier analysis of under 750 of the donors, 276 Gb of sequence data and 100 million or so unique TCR beta sequences from about 179 million T cells were reported. An early release covering roughly 640 HLA-typed donors comprised 300 to 350 gigabases of sequencing data and tens of millions of unique TCR sequences. The genetic ancestry cluster associated with self-reported Caucasian donors included 81% of the roughly 360 genotyped donors. The aim of the study was to test whether cataloging public T cell receptors could identify signatures of past pathogen exposure. The study profiled the T cell repertoires of hundreds of subjects by immunosequencing and related them to cytomegalovirus serostatus. A separate validation cohort of about 110 different subjects was used in addition to the 666-subject first cohort. The study combined high-throughput TCR immunosequencing, statistical association of individual TCRs with disease status, and machine learning to predict cytomegalovirus infection status. In a later analysis, previously published TCR beta repertoires from roughly 710 donors were re-analyzed and high-resolution HLA genotyping was added so that TCR occurrence patterns could be studied. The later analysis used no new phenotypic data to find candidate immune exposures, relying instead on TCR beta sequences and their occurrence across donors. An earlier analysis of fewer than 700 of the donors applied high-throughput TCR beta sequencing to assess whether each TCR beta V gene segment acted as functional or pseudogenic. Donor age, sex, ethnicity and CMV serostatus were collected together with the repertoire data. Genome-wide SNP genotypes for about 60% of the roughly 670 donors were used in a later genetic analysis, which treated that subset as a discovery cohort. All discovery cohort repertoires had been generated using a single sequencing platform. Both class I and class II loci were covered by HLA typing, at four-digit resolution. Typing coverage differed by locus: A, B, C, DRB1 and DQB1 were typed in roughly 620-630 donors, DQA1 in about 560, DPA1 in some 610, and DPB1 in approximately 450. Because of strong linkage in the cohort, roughly five DR-DQ haplotypes were treated as single units for association and clustering. Among 300 to 450 genotyped donors of the cohort, an average of roughly 240,000 unique TCR beta nucleotide sequences were sequenced per donor, around 18% of them non-productive.

What the authors observed across the whole study: In vitro tests confirmed that a few of the cytomegalovirus-associated TCR beta chains recognize cytomegalovirus antigens. In a later analysis, around 17,000 TCR beta sequences were associated with specific HLA alleles at a false discovery rate of 0.05. The study gave a list of over 150 TCR beta chains associated with cytomegalovirus. This cohort had only TCR beta chains sequenced, and the lack of alpha or paired-chain data limited which features could be detected. A later analysis found that HLA-associated TCR beta chains were more clonally expanded and had lower generation probabilities than equally common non-associated chains. A later genetic analysis associated a missense DCLRE1C variant with V-gene and J-gene trimming of TCR beta chains, and an independent cohort replicated the association. A later analysis found that TCR association rates varied across HLA loci, with DRB1 alleles showing the most associated TCRs and HLA-C alleles the fewest. Correlated functional status among segregating V segments might be attributable to linkage disequilibrium, but an unknown experimental factor could not be ruled out. The authors suggested that the approach could potentially be generalized to other disease states and immunological phenotypes. The presence/absence analyses assumed that sequencing depth was roughly uniform across donors, and that assumption may not be true. According to a later analysis, most CMV-associated TCR beta chains appeared to be HLA-restricted, and the HLA associations seemed to be driven largely by CMV exposure. Because the 87-base-pair reads could not distinguish some IMGT-functional V segments, including TRBV6-2 and TRBV6-3, those segments were excluded. The classifier was reported to diagnose cytomegalovirus status with high specificity and sensitivity in both the original and validation cohorts. For the cohort, immune exposure information was limited to CMV serostatus. Because counts were too low, some 17 rarely observed V segments, including chromosome 9 orphons, were left out of the earlier analysis of several hundred of the donors. In an earlier analysis of approximately 590 of the donors, most TCR beta V segments appeared in productive rearrangements about 87% or about 30% of the time, broadly matching IMGT annotations. According to a later analysis, parvovirus B19, influenza, CMV and Epstein-Barr virus appeared linked to several top co-occurrence clusters. The sequencing pipeline was judged likely to have produced a cluster of highly shared sequence variants as a technical artifact. Most TCR sequences were observed very rarely across donors, whereas some public TCRs were present in many individuals. Compared with the approximately 700-donor mean, donors in an Asian-associated ancestry cluster had fewer N-insertions in productive TCRs, according to a later genetic analysis. A further reported finding was that TCR beta sequences accurately predicted the HLA-A and HLA-B alleles for most subjects in the first cohort. HLA typing was unavailable for some donors at each locus, so association tests used only the typed subset. When HLA alleles, especially DR and DQ, strongly co-occurred, TCR associations were difficult to assign to individual alleles.

On this clone: Its antigen remains unidentified. No base-level quality is on record; no much larger clone is a single base apart.

The CDR3 starts with the cysteine, ends with the phenylalanine, and has 15 residues. Left in the record is the CDR3 DNA by itself, 45 bases read in frame from the first base. The V end gives up 0 bases and the J end 0 bases, leaving 1 base in the junction not matched to a gene. Sequences SGDLS (CDR1) and YYNGEE (CDR2) are obtained from the germline V gene. The method behind the library was the immunoSEQ multiplex PCR assay. A mixture of 60 forward primers for TCR Vbeta segments and 13 reverse primers for TCR Jbeta segments was used in the multiplex PCR. The CDR3 region of rearranged TCR beta genes was amplified from genomic DNA by a multiplex PCR assay. The amplified TCR beta libraries were sequenced on the Illumina HiSeq System as 87-base-pair reads. The published analysis was carried out like this. A later analysis tallied about 77 million unique TCR beta chains across the 640 or so repertoires, and around 12 million of those chains were shared by two or more donors. To remove PCR and sequencing errors, raw reads were error-corrected and collapsed into unique sequences using a nearest-neighbor algorithm that merged closely related sequences. V, D and J gene segments were assigned by aligning CDR3 sequences to IMGT reference sequences. For a sequence to be retained, a match of at least six nucleotides to both a V gene segment and a J gene segment was required. Rearrangements were classified as productive when the CDR3 lacked stop codons and remained in frame with V and J, and all other rearrangements were classified as non-productive. CDR3 was defined according to IMGT convention as the region running from the second conserved V-encoded cysteine to the conserved J-encoded phenylalanine. In an earlier analysis of 500 to 650 of the donors, sequences lacking an unambiguous match to a single V gene segment were excluded. An earlier analysis of around 600 of the donors classified V segments as functional when productive rearrangements were above 56.7% and as segregating when the standard deviation between donors was above 5%. A statistical classification framework was built to diagnose cytomegalovirus status from the catalog of TCR beta chain sequences. In a later analysis, TCR nucleotide sequences were compared against IMGT/GENE-DB human TR gene sequences so that V and J genes could be assigned. A later analysis assigned CDR3 sequences and most-parsimonious VDJ recombination scenarios with the TCRdist pipeline. In a later analysis, every TCR beta chain was defined by the combination of its CDR3 amino acid sequence and its V-gene family, and reads without a unique V-gene family were dropped. As a way to deal with suspected cross-contamination and a sequencing artifact, a later analysis dropped 450 to 600 nucleotide sequences that were highly shared and had low generation probability. In a later analysis, a clonal expansion index for each public chain was calculated from normalized within-repertoire ranks of inferred template counts. In a later analysis, generation probabilities were computed with a VDJ recombination model fitted to out-of-frame rearrangements, and the resulting probabilities were checked against IGoR. A later analysis scored TCR-TCR, TCR-HLA and TCR-CMV co-occurrence with hypergeometric tests, applying a repertoire-size bias correction to TCR pairs. False discovery rates were estimated in a later analysis by permuting HLA or CMV assignments 20 times. In a later analysis, co-occurring TCRs were grouped using DBSCAN, and TCRdist sequence similarity was added for clustering within HLA-allele-positive subsets. For co-occurrence clustering, repertoires with fewer than 30,000 or more than 120,000 public chains were excluded, along with roughly five repertoires with anomalous nucleotide sharing. Not all clones reach the TCRdb copy of this immuneACCESS table, which keeps in-frame sequences only. Checked studies attribute under half of the gap to unresolved V genes and leave the rest unexplained. Clone size and V and J calls were adopted from that table, with D and trimming inferred from the DNA. Present in this sample are tens of thousands of clones, 70% to 85% of which were seen just once. Clones ranked in the top ten supply under 3% of the sample.

The cohort consisted of more than 650 healthy bone marrow donors. All cohort members were sampled while nominally healthy, although unrecorded immune exposures were likely present. The donor tested CMV seronegative, placing the donor among the approximately 400 seronegative members of the cohort. Every donor gave a peripheral blood sample, and the peripheral blood mononuclear cells from that sample were used for TCR beta sequencing. The Qiagen DNeasy Blood Extraction Kit was used to extract genomic DNA from the blood cell samples. Material: PBMCs. This clonotype was sampled from a man between 25 and 39 years old in good health and CMV-seronegative. The V and J genes are TRBV9 and TRBJ1-1, and TRBD1 matches 8 of the central bases. The CDR3 protein: CASSVATGVNTEAFF. The nucleotide sequence is given as TGTGCCAGCAGCGTAGCGACAGGGGTGAACACTGAAGCTTTCTTT.